The 29 T cell receptor beta chains listed next were all sequenced from one sample in a study of T cells after yellow fever vaccination. TCRdb reprocessed the 5' RACE reads via MiXCR and lists one record per CDR3 protein. There are over 300,000 distinct CDR3 sequences in the sample; approximately 3.8% occur only once, and about 20% lies in the top ten. Sequences were derived from PBMCs, sampled on the day of the yellow fever booster vaccination. The receptors were gathered from a man younger than 35 who received the YFV17D yellow fever vaccine.

This clonotype showed up many times. The chain combines TRBV7-2 with TRBJ2-7, with unresolved D. This CDR3 has 14 amino acids. The V gene's germline CDR1 is SGHTA and CDR2 FQGNSA. V lost 4 bases and J 2 bases, leaving 12 bases between the germline ends. The CDR3 DNA reads as TGTGCCAGCAGCTCCTTTGACGGAACCTACGAGCAGTACGTC. Its protein is CASSSFDGTYEQYV.

In its sample, this clonotype was seen many times. The chain combines TRBV5-1 with TRBJ1-1, with D tentatively TRBD1 (5 bases). This CDR3 is built from 17 residues. V lost 4 bases, J lost 1 base, and 20 bases lay in between. Per the germline V gene, CDR1 is SGHRS and CDR2 is YFSETQ. CDR3 coding DNA: TGCGCCAGCAGCATTTTGATGGGGCGAGGTGGGAACACTGAAGCTTTCTTT. This sequence encodes CASSILMGRGGNTEAFF.

This clonotype came up many times. The chain carries TRBV6-2 or TRBV6-3 and TRBJ2-1, with 12 bases identical to TRBD2. Per the germline V gene, CDR1 is MNHEY and CDR2 is SVGEGT. The CDR3 has 15 amino acids. V lost 5 bases to trimming and J lost 6 bases; unmatched junction nucleotides: 5. The CDR3 DNA reads TGTGCCAGCAGTCCTAGCGGGGGGGCCGTCAATGAGCAGTTCTTC. Amino acid sequence: CASSPSGGAVNEQFF.

This chain links TRBV7-3 with TRBJ1-2, with TRBD1 matching over 9 bases. With 5 bases clipped from V and 8 bases from J, the junction kept 6 bases outside the gene matches. CDR3 length: 13 residues. The V gene's germline CDR1 is SGHTA and CDR2 FQGTGA. The CDR3 DNA sequence: TGTGCCAGCAGCCCGGGACAGGGATTAGGCTACACCTTC. Amino acid sequence: CASSPGQGLGYTF.

This clonotype was seen at least ten times. As DNA, the CDR3 is TGCAGCGTTTGGACAGGGAGCACAGATACGCAGTATTTT. Translated, it gives CSVWTGSTDTQYF. V and J are TRBV29-1 and TRBJ2-3; TRBD1 aligns across 8 bases. The CDR3 length is 13 residues. The trim removed 5 bases at V and 0 bases at J, leaving 1 base unmatched. CDR1 and CDR2 from the germline V gene are SQVTM and ANQGSEA.

This clonotype was counted many times. This chain's CDR3 is CASSLVSGGAETQYF. Here the CDR3 DNA reads TGCGCCAGCAGCTTGGTCAGCGGGGGGGCCGAGACCCAGTACTTC. The chain has TRBV5-1 and TRBJ2-5; 10 bases map to TRBD2. The CDR3 contains 15 residues. Germline CDR1 and CDR2: SGHRS and YFSETQ. Trimming cost V 0 bases and J 5 bases; bases outside gene matches: 4.

This clonotype was counted at least ten times. V is TRBV7-2 and J is TRBJ2-1, with D maybe TRBD2 (6 bases). The CDR3 is 15 residues long. Germline lookup yields CDR1 SGHTA and CDR2 FQGNSA. The V and J ends lost 5 bases and 5 bases respectively, with 16 bases between them. This CDR3 is CASSPWRETNNEQFF. In DNA form, the CDR3 reads TGTGCCAGCAGCCCCTGGCGGGAAACTAACAATGAGCAGTTCTTC.

In this sample, this clonotype turned up a few times. The chain carries TRBV27 and TRBJ1-1; D is ambiguous. Germline V gives CDR1 MNHEY, CDR2 SMNVEV (reference sequence). The ends were cut back, 7 bases at V and 1 base at J, with 4 bases in the middle. The CDR3 has 11 residues. Written as DNA, the CDR3 is TGTGCCAGCATAACGAACACTGAAGCTTTCTTT. Amino acids: CASITNTEAFF.

This clonotype was recorded many times. The chain uses TRBV20-1 and TRBJ2-4; D is perhaps TRBD2 (6 bases). Germline V gene data show CDR1 as DFQATT and CDR2 as SNEGSKA (reference sequence). The CDR3 contains 14 residues. Trimming left V 5 bases short and J 9 bases short, with 20 bases between. The CDR3 DNA sequence: TGCAGTGCTCAGCGGGCAGGACCGGGAGTCATTCAGTACTTC. Protein sequence: CSAQRAGPGVIQYF.

This clonotype was seen at least ten times. The rearrangement uses TRBV20-1 and TRBJ2-3; D is possibly TRBD2 (6 bases). V dropped 4 bases and J dropped 5 bases, with 16 bases sitting between them. CDR1 and CDR2 (germline): DFQATT, SNEGSKA (reference sequence). This CDR3 is 14 amino acids long. The DNA for the CDR3 is TGCAGTGCTAACTTCCCCGGGAGTGGAGATACGCAGTATTTT. Its translation is CSANFPGSGDTQYF.

This clonotype was recorded many times. The chain recombines TRBV6-6 with TRBJ1-2, with a weak D call TRBD1 (5 bases). The CDR3 has 17 amino acids. The V gene's germline CDR1 is MNHNY and CDR2 SVGAGI (reference sequence). V gave up 4 bases and J gave up 3 bases, with 21 bases separating them. CDR3 coding DNA: TGTGCCAGCAGTTCCCACCGGGACCTCAGAAGGGACTATGGCTACACCTTC. Its translation is CASSSHRDLRRDYGYTF.

This chain joins TRBV4-2 and TRBJ1-1; D is unresolved. V was pared by 2 bases and J by 5 bases, with 12 bases between. The V gene's germline CDR1 is LGHNA and CDR2 YNFKEQ. CDR3 length: 14 residues. The CDR3 DNA is TGTGCCAGCAGCCAAAAGGGTTCTAGAACTGAAGCTTTCTTT. Translation: CASSQKGSRTEAFF.

This clonotype showed up just a few times. This rearrangement joins TRBV11-2 to TRBJ2-7; 8 bases match TRBD1. Unmatched junction bases numbered 3, after V lost 0 bases and J lost 5 bases. There are 14 residues in the CDR3. Germline values: CDR1 SGHAT, CDR2 FQNNGV. The CDR3 protein is CASSLDRTGHEQYF. CDR3 in DNA: TGTGCCAGCAGCTTAGATCGGACAGGGCACGAGCAGTACTTC.

This clonotype was counted at least ten times. The chain has TRBV25-1 and TRBJ1-1, with D unresolved. V lost 5 bases and J 1 base, leaving 2 bases between the germline ends. From germline, CDR1 is MGHDK and CDR2 SYGVNS. This CDR3 region has 11 residues. DNA for the CDR3: TGTGCCAGCAGTTGGAACACTGAAGCTTTCTTT. Translated, it gives CASSWNTEAFF.

This clonotype was observed at least ten times. The V gene is TRBV29-1, the J gene TRBJ1-1; no clear D gene. Germline assignment: CDR1 SQVTM and CDR2 ANQGSEA. V dropped 3 bases and J dropped 4 bases, with 0 bases sitting between them. CDR3 length: 9 amino acids. CDR3 DNA sequence: TGCAGCGTTGACACTGAAGCTTTCTTT. Translating gives CSVDTEAFF.

This clonotype was recorded a few times. The chain uses TRBV7-6 and TRBJ1-4; 7 bases fit TRBD1. Per germline, CDR1 SGHVS and CDR2 FNYEAQ. There are 14 residues in the CDR3. V gave up 5 bases and J gave up 11 bases; unmatched junction bases: 11. Here the CDR3 reads CASSQYRGEEKLFF. The CDR3 DNA sequence: TGTGCCAGCAGCCAATACAGGGGAGAGGAGAAACTGTTTTTT.

The sample holds many counts of this clonotype. The rearrangement links TRBV5-5 to TRBJ1-1; D ambiguous. The CDR3 has 15 residues. CDR1 SGHKS and CDR2 YYEKEE come from the germline V gene (reference sequence). Deletions cut 3 bases from V and 0 bases from J, with 12 bases between. The CDR3 sequence: CASSSYTTMNTEAFF. The CDR3 DNA sequence: TGTGCCAGCAGCTCTTACACGACAATGAACACTGAAGCTTTCTTT.

The V call is TRBV11-2, the J call TRBJ2-2; D is perhaps TRBD2 (6 bases). There are 14 residues in the CDR3. In germline, CDR1 is SGHAT, CDR2 FQNNGV. V gave up 5 bases and J gave up 3 bases, with 10 bases separating them. CDR3 sequence reads: CASSRLVYTGELFF. The CDR3 coding sequence is TGTGCCAGCAGCCGACTAGTATACACCGGGGAGCTGTTTTTT.

This clonotype has a count of ten or more. The rearrangement uses TRBV7-9 and TRBJ2-1; the D is unclear. Trimming took 3 bases from V and 5 from J, leaving 14 bases between them. The CDR3 covers 15 residues. CDR1 SEHNR and CDR2 FQNEAQ come from the germline V gene (reference sequence). The CDR3 is CASSFIISANNEQFF. CDR3 nucleotide sequence: TGTGCCAGCAGCTTTATTATCAGCGCTAACAATGAGCAGTTCTTC.

The table lists this clonotype with a few counts. This rearrangement joins TRBV5-1 to TRBJ2-1, with 9 bases matching TRBD1. This CDR3 comprises 15 residues. V lost 5 bases to trimming and J lost 6 bases; unmatched junction nucleotides: 9. CDR1 is SGHRS, CDR2 YFSETQ, per germline. This CDR3 is CASRLGTGSGNEQFF. CDR3 DNA: TGCGCCAGCAGACTCGGGACAGGGTCGGGCAATGAGCAGTTCTTC.

This clonotype has a handful of counts. The chain is built from TRBV4-3 and TRBJ1-3; D not resolved. The CDR3 spans 16 residues. Per germline, CDR1 LGHNA and CDR2 YSLEER. Trimming removed 2 bases at V and 3 bases at J, with 14 bases between. In DNA, the CDR3 is TGCGCCAGCAGCCAATCCCAGCGGTACCTTGGAAACACCATATATTTT. Translation gives CASSQSQRYLGNTIYF.

In this sample, this clonotype turned up many times. The chain carries TRBV20-1 and TRBJ2-5, with D unclear. The germline V gene encodes CDR1 DFQATT and CDR2 SNEGSKA (reference sequence). Trimming took 8 bases from V and 5 from J, leaving 12 bases between them. This CDR3 region has 11 residues. The CDR3 protein is CSSTQSETQYF. As DNA, the CDR3 is TGCAGTTCGACCCAGTCGGAGACCCAGTACTTC.

A note on this clonotype: It may be a read error: a sequence one base away is much more abundant. The V gene is TRBV4-1, the J gene TRBJ1-2; D unclear. Germline V CDR1 and CDR2: MGHRA, YSYEKL. Between the trimmed V and J ends, which lost 0 bases and 0 bases, there was a span of 5 bases. This CDR3 has 14 amino acids. The CDR3 loop reads CASSQDSANYGYTF. For the CDR3, the DNA is TGCGCCAGCAGCCAAGATTCGGCTAACTATGGCTACACCTTC.

This chain joins TRBV11-2 and TRBJ1-1; weak D call: TRBD1 (6 bases). The CDR3 totals 19 residues. Germline CDR1 SGHAT, CDR2 FQNNGV. The V and J ends lost 6 bases and 0 bases respectively, with 26 bases between them. The CDR3 DNA follows: TGTGCCAGCAGTCAGGGGTACCTCAGGACTTCAACCCTGAACACTGAAGCTTTCTTT. Encoded protein: CASSQGYLRTSTLNTEAFF. The complete variable domain, with remaining parts taken from reference TRBV11-2 and TRBJ1-1, reads EAGVAQSPRYKIIEKRQSVAFWCNPISGHATLYWYQQILGQGPKLLIQFQNNGVVDDSQLPKDRFSAERLKGVDSTLKIQPAKLEDSAVYLCASSQGYLRTSTLNTEAFFGQGTRLTVV.

This clonotype was picked up a small number of times. V usage is TRBV6-5 and J usage is TRBJ2-3; possibly TRBD2 for D (5 bases). The CDR3 sequence is 16 residues long. CDR1 and CDR2 from the germline V gene are MNHEY and SVGAGI. V lost 5 bases and J lost 1, with 16 bases in between. The CDR3 DNA is TGTGCCAGCAGTGAAAATTTTGGGAGTGGCACAGATACGCAGTATTTT. Translated, it gives CASSENFGSGTDTQYF.

This clonotype came up many times. CDR3 nucleotide sequence: TGTGCCAGCAGCTTAGATGGGACAGGGGAATACGAGCAGTACGTC. It codes for CASSLDGTGEYEQYV. The chain combines TRBV7-9 with TRBJ2-7; 10 bases agree with TRBD1. The J segment lost 4 bases and the V segment lost 1 base, leaving 4 bases of the junction unmatched. Germline lookup yields CDR1 SEHNR and CDR2 FQNEAQ (reference sequence). This CDR3 region has 15 residues.

This clonotype was counted only a few times. The V and J genes are TRBV7-2 and TRBJ1-3, with D possibly TRBD1 on 5 matching bases. CDR3 length equals 15 residues. Germline lookup yields CDR1 SGHTA and CDR2 FQGNSA. V gave up 1 base and J gave up 4 bases, with 11 bases separating them. Here the CDR3 DNA reads TGTGCCAGCAGCTTAGTCGGCGGGACGGGAAACACCATATATTTT. Amino acids: CASSLVGGTGNTIYF.

This clonotype occurred a few times. V and J are TRBV29-1 and TRBJ1-1; possibly TRBD1 for D (5 bases). The V gene's germline CDR1 is SQVTM and CDR2 ANQGSEA. Trimming removed 7 bases from V and 3 bases from J, with 12 bases in between. The CDR3 length is 12 residues. This chain's CDR3 is CSARGLYTEAFF. The CDR3 nucleotides read TGCAGCGCGAGGGGTTTGTACACTGAAGCTTTCTTT.

CDR3 amino acids: CASSLGGGFGGDEQYV. The DNA for the CDR3 is TGTGCCAGCAGCTTAGGCGGGGGATTTGGGGGGGACGAGCAGTACGTC. The chain has TRBV11-2 and TRBJ2-7; 7 bases fit TRBD2. CDR3 length: 16 amino acids. Germline CDR1 reads SGHAT; CDR2 reads FQNNGV. Losses at the gene ends were 1 base for V and 5 bases for J; bases not matched to a gene: 11.